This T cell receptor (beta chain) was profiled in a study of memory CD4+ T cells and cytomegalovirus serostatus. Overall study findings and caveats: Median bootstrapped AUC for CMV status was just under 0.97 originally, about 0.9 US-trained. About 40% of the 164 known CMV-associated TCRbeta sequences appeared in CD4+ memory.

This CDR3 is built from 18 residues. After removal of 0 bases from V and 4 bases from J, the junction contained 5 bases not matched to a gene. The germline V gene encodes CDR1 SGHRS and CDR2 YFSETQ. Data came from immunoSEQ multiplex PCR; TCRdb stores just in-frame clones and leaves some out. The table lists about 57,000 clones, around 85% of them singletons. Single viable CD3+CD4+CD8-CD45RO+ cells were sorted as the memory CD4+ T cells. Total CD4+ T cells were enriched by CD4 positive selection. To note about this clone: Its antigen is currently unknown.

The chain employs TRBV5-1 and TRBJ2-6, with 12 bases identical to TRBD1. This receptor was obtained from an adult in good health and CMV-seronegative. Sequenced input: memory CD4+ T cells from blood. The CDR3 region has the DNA TGCGCCAGCAGCTTGGAGGGACAGGGGGCGGGAGGGGCCAACGTCCTGACTTTC. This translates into CASSLEGQGAGGANVLTF.